The sequence of this T cell receptor beta chain was determined in a study of response to subunit inactivated influenza vaccine. A single record per CDR3 protein comes from TCRdb applying MiXCR to the RT-PCR reads. The repertoire holds more than 550,000 distinct CDR3 sequences, with 10% to 12% as singletons. This CDR3 has 14 amino acids. Germline V gene sequence: CDR1 SGHRS, CDR2 YFSETQ. V shed 0 bases and J 6 bases; nucleotides not matched to a gene: 5. This clonotype showed up just a few times. These data were also reused for a study on T cells expressing NK-cell markers. This second study says: Template switching by 5'RACE with UMIs generated the TCR beta cDNA. In a group of 5 to 7 donors, dominant NKG2C+ clonotypes represented about 1.0-8% of CD8+ T cells. A handful of donors showed these clonotypes also leading the CD3+CD56-NKG2C+ fraction. Unclear, still, was the HCMV specificity of the expanded NKG2C+ T cell clones.

The rearrangement links TRBV5-1 to TRBJ2-7; 8 positions match TRBD1. This clonotype originated in a man between 45 and 60 years old who received an inactivated influenza vaccine. The sequences come from PBMCs from blood, collected on the day of vaccination. The CDR3 protein is CASSLGGQGLEQYF. CDR3 sequence (DNA): TGCGCCAGCAGCTTGGGCGGACAGGGTCTCGAGCAGTACTTC. The complete variable domain, with remaining parts taken from reference TRBV5-1 and TRBJ2-7, reads KAGVTQTPRYLIKTRGQQVTLSCSPISGHRSVSWYQQTPGQGLQFLFEYFSETQRNKGNFPGRFSGRQFSNSRSEMNVSTLELGDSALYLCASSLGGQGLEQYFGPGTRLTVT.